Listed here are 2 T cell receptor beta chains from one sample, sequenced in a study of T cells after yellow fever vaccination. TCRdb re-called the 5' RACE reads through MiXCR, storing one row per CDR3 protein. The data hold some 120,000 distinct CDR3 sequences, with under 8.5% observed a single time. The material sequenced was CD4+ T cells sorted from PBMCs, taken 10 days after the first yellow fever vaccination. These receptors were taken from a man younger than 35 who received the YFV17D yellow fever vaccine.

This clonotype was seen ten or more times. The rearrangement links TRBV15 to TRBJ2-3; 8 bases match TRBD1. The CDR3 loop spans 15 amino acids. The J segment lost 4 bases and the V segment lost 0 bases, leaving 3 bases of the junction unmatched. The germline V gene has CDR1 LNHNV and CDR2 YYDKDF (reference sequence). This chain's CDR3 is CATSRDPTGADTQYF. The CDR3 DNA sequence: TGTGCCACCAGCAGAGATCCGACAGGGGCAGATACGCAGTATTTT.

The chain uses TRBV12-3 or TRBV12-4 and TRBJ2-7, with D possibly matching TRBD2 (6 bases). This CDR3 has 15 amino acids. V lost 4 bases to trimming and J lost 2 bases, with 15 bases between them. The CDR3 is CASSSTGSGAYEQYV. The CDR3 coding sequence is TGTGCCAGCAGTTCGACCGGGAGTGGCGCCTACGAGCAGTACGTC.